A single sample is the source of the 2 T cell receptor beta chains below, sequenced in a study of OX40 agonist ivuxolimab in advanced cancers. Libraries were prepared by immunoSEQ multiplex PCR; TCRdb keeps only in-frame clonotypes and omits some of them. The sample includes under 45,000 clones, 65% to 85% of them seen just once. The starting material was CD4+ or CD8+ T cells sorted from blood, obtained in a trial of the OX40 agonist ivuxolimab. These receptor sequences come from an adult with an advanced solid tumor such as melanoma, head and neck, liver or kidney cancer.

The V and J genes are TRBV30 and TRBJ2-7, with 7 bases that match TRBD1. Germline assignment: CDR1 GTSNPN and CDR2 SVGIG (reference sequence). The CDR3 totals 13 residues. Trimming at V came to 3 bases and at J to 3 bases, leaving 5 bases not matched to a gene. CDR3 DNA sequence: TGTGCCTGGAGCCCGGGACAGATCTACGAGCAGTACTTC. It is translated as CAWSPGQIYEQYF.

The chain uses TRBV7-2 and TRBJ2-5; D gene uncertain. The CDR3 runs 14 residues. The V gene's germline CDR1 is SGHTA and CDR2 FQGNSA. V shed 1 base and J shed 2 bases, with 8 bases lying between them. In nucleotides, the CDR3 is TGTGCCAGCAGCTTAGAGTCCAGTCAAGAGACCCAGTACTTC. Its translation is CASSLESSQETQYF.